The present TCR beta chain was sequenced within a study of cytomegalovirus exposure and HLA in healthy donors. Findings and caveats of the study: Sequencing likely caused a cluster of highly shared sequence variants. In a later analysis, several top co-occurrence clusters appeared linked to parvovirus B19, influenza, CMV and Epstein-Barr virus.

Points on this clone: Its antigen is not identified.

The primer mix had 60 Vbeta and 13 Jbeta primers. Profiling relied on immunoSEQ multiplex PCR, and the TCRdb table lists in-frame clones only, not all of them. Among roughly 130,000 clones listed, 82% were seen once. CDR3 length: 15 amino acids. Trimming stripped 1 base from V and 3 bases from J, with 10 bases between. Germline values: CDR1 SEHNR, CDR2 FQNEAQ (reference sequence). The chain uses TRBV7-9 and TRBJ2-1; D remains unclear. The sample taken for sequencing was PBMCs. This TCR came from a boy younger than 10 in good health and CMV-seronegative. The CDR3 region is CASSLGSTFYNEQFF. CDR3 nucleotides: TGTGCCAGCAGCTTAGGGTCTACTTTCTACAATGAGCAGTTCTTC.